This record covers a single TCR beta chain. The sample belongs to a study of T cell responses to AZD1222 COVID-19 vaccine. The assay was immunoSEQ multiplex PCR, and TCRdb's table has in-frame clones only and misses some. The data show 200,000 or so clones, around 87% seen once. The TCR comes from an adult in good health. Specimen: peripheral blood, collected on day 0 of MenACWY control vaccination.

This chain's CDR3 is CASGHPQRNEQYF. As DNA, the CDR3 is TGTGCCAGCGGCCACCCACAGCGGAACGAGCAGTACTTC. The chain links TRBV28 to TRBJ2-7; D might be TRBD2 (5 bases). CDR1 and CDR2 from the germline V gene are MDHEN and SYDVKM. Trimming removed 8 bases from V and 5 bases from J, with 16 bases in between. The CDR3 is 13 amino acids.